This T cell receptor (beta chain) was retrieved from a study of control samples from healthy donors and cancer patients (TCRdb year 2020). The sample holds one count of this clone. The antigen this receptor binds is unknown. The record has no base qualities; no much larger clone is one base away. Trimmed from V: 4 bases; trimmed from J: 2 bases; junction bases lacking a gene match: 7. Based on the germline V gene, the CDR1 and CDR2 sequences are SGHRS and YFSETQ. From the cysteine up to the phenylalanine, the CDR3 has a length of 16 residues. Just CDR3 DNA is preserved here, 48 bases in frame from base 1. Libraries were prepared through the immunoSEQ multiplex PCR assay. The immuneACCESS repertoire file appears here via TCRdb, limited to in-frame rearrangements. These files lack a portion of the clones; in checked studies, under half of the deficit traces to unresolved V genes, and the cause of the others is not known. Here the sample has 150,000 to 200,000 clones; 90% occur a single time. Clones ranked in the top ten supply over 1.1% of the sample.

The chain uses TRBV5-1 and TRBJ2-5, and 11 junction bases match TRBD2. The sequencing input was blood. The sequence came from a woman between 45 and 65 years old in good health. The nucleotide sequence reads as follows: TGCGCCAGCAGCGAAACTAGCGGGGGTTTTCAAGAGACCCAGTACTTC. It encodes CASSETSGGFQETQYF.